Only a few counts were recorded for the clone carrying this T cell receptor beta chain. In TCRdb, the 5' RACE reads were re-called with MiXCR into one record per CDR3 protein. Among about 80,000 distinct CDR3 sequences listed, about 12% were seen once. This sample is part of a study of early T cells in non-severe SARS-CoV-2 infection. Germline V lookup: CDR1 SGHTA, CDR2 FQGTGA. The CDR3 covers 14 residues. The J segment lost 6 bases and the V segment lost 2 bases, leaving 4 bases of the junction unmatched. The clonotype was recovered from an adult who was a healthcare worker with PCR-confirmed SARS-CoV-2 infection or an uninfected control (not recorded which). The sample was whole blood. The genes are TRBV7-3 and TRBJ2-1; TRBD2 matches at 7 bases. This chain's CDR3 is CASSLEAGVNEQFF. The CDR3 coding sequence is TGTGCCAGCAGCTTAGAGGCGGGAGTCAATGAGCAGTTCTTC.